The 16 T cell receptor beta chains below all came from one sample that was sequenced in a study of regulatory T cells in long-lasting Graves disease. Time point reported: newly diagnosed GD, antithyroid drugs for less than 3 months. Extracted PBMC RNA gave rise to the TCR library. Sequencing libraries for TCR beta were prepared with iRepertoire HTBI primers and Arm-PCR of CDR3 regions. In TCRdb, the multiplex PCR reads were re-called with MiXCR into one record per CDR3 protein. The sample lists about 360,000 distinct CDR3 sequences; roughly 15% were seen once. These data were likewise used in another study, on T cells in Graves' hyperthyroidism and ophthalmopathy.

The material sequenced was peripheral blood mononuclear cells (PBMCs), taken at new diagnosis, from a patient treated with antithyroid drugs. Receptors originate from a woman in her late teens or twenties with Graves disease.

Points on this clonotype: This sequence is one base from a far larger clone and is likely a read error. V gene TRBV3-1 combines with J gene TRBJ2-4, with D perhaps TRBD1 (6 bases). This CDR3 contains 15 residues. CDR1 is LGHDT and CDR2 is YNNKEL in the germline V gene (reference sequence). The CDR3 loop reads CASSPDRGGYNELFF. The CDR3 DNA reads as TGTGCCAGCAGCCCGGATCGAGGGGGTTACAATGAGCTGTTCTTC.

This clonotype has only a few counts. The chain links TRBV27 to TRBJ2-3; D tentatively reads TRBD1 or TRBD2 (6 bases each). Trimming took off 5 bases at V and 6 bases at J, with 12 bases between the two ends. The CDR3 spans 13 residues. Germline CDR1 is MNHEY and CDR2 is SMNVEV (reference sequence). CDR3 nucleotide sequence: TGTGCCAGCAGTCTCCCGGGGGCGGATACGCAGTATTTT. Amino acids: CASSLPGADTQYF.

This clonotype was seen many times. The rearrangement joins TRBV5-1 to TRBJ2-7; D unclear. The ends were cut back, 1 base at V and 2 bases at J, with 13 bases in the middle. There are 15 residues in the CDR3. Germline assignment: CDR1 SGHRS and CDR2 YFSETQ. The CDR3 bases are TGCGCCAGCAGCTTGCCGCTGGACGGAGCCTACGAGCAGTACTTC. This encodes CASSLPLDGAYEQYF. The whole variable domain, filled in from reference TRBV5-1 and TRBJ2-7, reads KAGVTQTPRYLIKTRGQQVTLSCSPISGHRSVSWYQQTPGQGLQFLFEYFSETQRNKGNFPGRFSGRQFSNSRSEMNVSTLELGDSALYLCASSLPLDGAYEQYFGPGTRLTVT.

This clonotype appeared many times. The genes are TRBV7-2 and TRBJ2-3, with 7 bases identical to TRBD2. The V gene end was trimmed by 4 bases and the J gene end by 7 bases; junction bases not matched to a gene: 8. This CDR3 has 14 residues. CDR1 SGHTA and CDR2 FQGNSA come from the germline V gene. CDR3: CASSSGGGVNTQYF. The CDR3 nucleotides are TGTGCCAGCAGCTCTGGGGGGGGAGTGAATACGCAGTATTTT.

The sample holds a few counts of this clonotype. V usage is TRBV4-2 and J usage is TRBJ2-1; D call uncertain. The CDR3 extends over 15 amino acids. From germline, CDR1 is LGHNA and CDR2 YNFKEQ. The V gene lost 0 bases and the J gene lost 11 bases, with 17 bases spanning the gap. This CDR3 reads CASSQDTMVASKQFF. In DNA form, the CDR3 reads TGTGCCAGCAGCCAAGATACCATGGTAGCAAGCAAGCAGTTCTTC.

This clonotype came up a few times. J is TRBJ2-6 and V is TRBV6-5; D is uncertain. Germline V gene lookup returns CDR1 MNHEY and CDR2 SVGAGI. The CDR3 consists of 16 residues. The ends were cut back, 0 bases at V and 2 bases at J, with 8 bases in the middle. The CDR3 here is CASSYSSAPGANVLTF. For the CDR3, the DNA is TGTGCCAGCAGTTACTCGTCAGCACCTGGGGCCAACGTCCTGACTTTC.

This clonotype was detected many times. CDR3 sequence reads: CASSLGGLPPEAFF. CDR3 sequence (DNA): TGTGCCAGCAGTTTAGGGGGACTCCCTCCAGAAGCTTTCTTT. V gene TRBV12-3 or TRBV12-4 combines with J gene TRBJ1-1; a possible D gene is TRBD1 (5 bases). Trimming pared 1 base from V and 8 bases from J, leaving 14 bases between. The CDR3 is made up of 14 amino acids.

There are many counts of this clonotype. The rearrangement links TRBV9 to TRBJ1-1; TRBD1 matches at 7 bases. The CDR3 loop spans 14 amino acids. Germline CDR1 is SGDLS and CDR2 is YYNGEE. Trimming cost V 2 bases and J 8 bases; bases outside gene matches: 9. This CDR3 is CASSVGRGGKEAFF. In DNA form, the CDR3 reads TGTGCCAGCAGCGTCGGCAGGGGGGGCAAGGAAGCTTTCTTT.

This clonotype has ten or more counts. The rearrangement uses TRBV20-1 and TRBJ1-1; 7 nucleotides agree with TRBD1. Trimming removed 6 bases from V and 0 bases from J; junction bases left unmatched: 4. The CDR3 contains 13 residues. CDR1 is DFQATT, CDR2 SNEGSKA, per germline (reference sequence). CDR3 residues: CSASGQLNTEAFF. The DNA of the CDR3 is TGCAGTGCCTCGGGACAGTTGAACACTGAAGCTTTCTTT.

This clonotype was recorded many times. The chain has TRBV6-1 and TRBJ2-7; D unresolved. The CDR3 covers 13 residues. Trimming shortened V by 10 bases and J by 5 bases, and 18 bases separated the two germline ends. Germline assignment: CDR1 MNHNS and CDR2 SASEGT. CDR3 sequence (DNA): TGTGCCACCACCCAATACTTTTCCCACGAGCAGTACTTC. Translation gives CATTQYFSHEQYF.

Here the CDR3 DNA reads TGTGCCAGCAGCAGGATTACCCAAGAGACCCAGTACTTC. Protein product: CASSRITQETQYF. The chain has TRBV6-2 or TRBV6-3 and TRBJ2-5; D is unresolved. The CDR3 has 13 residues. Per germline, CDR1 MNHEY and CDR2 SVGEGT. Deletions cut 6 bases from V and 1 base from J, with 9 bases between.

This clonotype was seen repeatedly, ten times or more. The chain employs TRBV6-1 and TRBJ2-7, with D possibly matching TRBD2 (7 bases). The germline gives CDR1 MNHNS, CDR2 SASEGT. Deletions cut 8 bases from V and 4 bases from J, with 15 bases between. The CDR3 runs to 13 residues. In DNA, the CDR3 is TGTGCCAGCGGGGGAGGGGGTAGATACGAGCAGTACTTC. Protein product: CASGGGGRYEQYF.

This clonotype has ten or more counts. The chain couples TRBV3-1 to TRBJ2-1; D call uncertain. Trimming took off 1 base at V and 0 bases at J, with 7 bases between the two ends. The CDR3 is 15 amino acids. CDR1 is LGHDT, CDR2 YNNKEL, per germline (reference sequence). CDR3 nucleotide sequence: TGTGCCAGCAGCCAAGCAGACCCCTCCTACAATGAGCAGTTCTTC. Protein product: CASSQADPSYNEQFF.

The chain joins TRBV27 to TRBJ1-2, with D tentatively TRBD1 (6 bases). The CDR3 contains 14 residues. Trimming took 0 bases from V and 4 from J, leaving 9 bases between them. In germline, CDR1 is MNHEY, CDR2 SMNVEV (reference sequence). CDR3 loop: CASSLSRGSYGYTF. The DNA for the CDR3 is TGTGCCAGCAGTTTATCGAGGGGGTCCTATGGCTACACCTTC.

This clonotype was seen many times. Here the CDR3 reads CSARLAGGPDTQYF. CDR3 sequence (DNA): TGCAGTGCTAGACTAGCGGGAGGGCCAGATACGCAGTATTTT. The chain uses TRBV20-1 and TRBJ2-3; 12 positions match TRBD2. Germline V lookup: CDR1 DFQATT, CDR2 SNEGSKA (reference sequence). Trimming at V came to 2 bases and at J to 4 bases, leaving 1 base not matched to a gene. The CDR3 covers 14 residues.

This clonotype was seen many times. The chain has TRBV2 and TRBJ1-5; D is ambiguous. Trimming cost V 2 bases and J 1 base, with 6 bases left between them. Germline V gene lookup returns CDR1 SNHLY and CDR2 FYNNEI. This CDR3 has 14 residues. The CDR3 reads CASSELYSNQPQHF. For the CDR3, the DNA is TGTGCCAGCAGTGAATTGTACAGCAATCAGCCCCAGCATTTT. Based on the CDR3 plus reference TRBV2 and TRBJ1-5, the full variable domain is EPEVTQTPSHQVTQMGQEVILRCVPISNHLYFYWYRQILGQKVEFLVSFYNNEISEKSEIFDDQFSVERPDGSNFTLKIRSTKLEDSAMYFCASSELYSNQPQHFGDGTRLSIL.